Listed here are 26 T cell receptor beta chains from one sample, sequenced in a study of OX40 agonist ivuxolimab in advanced cancers. Generated by immunoSEQ multiplex PCR, the TCRdb table keeps only in-frame clones and is missing some. The data hold just over 20,000 clones, with around 82% observed a single time. Sequencing was performed on CD4+ or CD8+ T cells sorted from blood, taken in a trial of the OX40 agonist ivuxolimab. All receptors derive from an adult with an advanced solid tumor such as melanoma, head and neck, liver or kidney cancer.

The chain is built from TRBV7-9 and TRBJ2-1, with unresolved D. CDR1 and CDR2 (germline): SEHNR, FQNEAQ (reference sequence). The V end lost 7 bases, the J end lost 0 bases, and 16 bases lay between the germline ends. This CDR3 region has 16 residues. The CDR3 bases are TGTGCCAGCACTCTCAGGACCCAAGGCTCCTACAATGAGCAGTTCTTC. Translated, it gives CASTLRTQGSYNEQFF.

This sequence joins TRBV6-6 and TRBJ2-2, with D unclear. The CDR3 is made up of 15 amino acids. CDR1 is MNHNY and CDR2 is SVGAGI in the germline V gene (reference sequence). Trimming cost V 5 bases and J 1 base, with 11 bases left between them. The CDR3 loop is CASSPLGGNTGELFF. The CDR3 DNA reads as TGTGCCAGCAGTCCCCTGGGCGGGAACACCGGGGAGCTGTTTTTT.

Only one count was recorded for this clone. The chain is built from TRBV7-7 and TRBJ2-1, with TRBD2 matching over 7 bases. Trimming took 5 bases from V and 4 from J; bases not matched to a gene: 2. Per the germline V gene, CDR1 is SSHAT and CDR2 is FNYEAQ (reference sequence). The CDR3 extends over 13 amino acids. The CDR3 reads CASSPGGYNEQFF. CDR3 DNA sequence: TGTGCCAGCAGCCCGGGGGGATACAATGAGCAGTTCTTC.

Only a few counts were recorded for this clone. This chain connects TRBV20-1 to TRBJ2-1; D is unclear. V was trimmed by 6 bases and J by 7 bases, leaving 10 bases between them. Germline CDR1 reads DFQATT; CDR2 reads SNEGSKA (reference sequence). The CDR3 is 11 amino acids. CDR3 coding DNA: TGCAGTGCCTGGGCTACGAATGAGCAGTTCTTC. As protein: CSAWATNEQFF.

This clone showed up just a few times. The rearrangement links TRBV5-5 to TRBJ1-1; a weak D match, TRBD1 (5 bases). This CDR3 comprises 17 residues. Germline values: CDR1 SGHKS, CDR2 YYEKEE (reference sequence). V shed 1 base and J shed 1 base, with 17 bases lying between them. The CDR3, as DNA: TGTGCCAGCAGCTTGCAGGGCCCCTTAACAAAGAACACTGAAGCTTTCTTT. It encodes CASSLQGPLTKNTEAFF.

The CDR3 loop reads CASSLDWSMAFF. In nucleotides, the CDR3 is TGCGCCAGCAGCTTGGATTGGAGCATGGCTTTCTTT. This chain uses TRBV5-1 with TRBJ1-1; no reliable D call. CDR1 is SGHRS and CDR2 is YFSETQ in the germline V gene. This CDR3 has 12 residues. Deletions cut 0 bases from V and 11 bases from J, with 11 bases between.

This clone has only a few counts. This chain uses TRBV7-9 with TRBJ1-4; the D gene is possibly TRBD1 (5 bases). V was cut by 5 bases and J by 3 bases, with 7 bases left in between. The CDR3 has 13 amino acids. The germline V gene encodes CDR1 SEHNR and CDR2 FQNEAQ (reference sequence). The CDR3 coding sequence is TGTGCCAGCAGCCCGACAGCTAATGAAAAACTGTTTTTT. Translating it yields CASSPTANEKLFF.

The rearrangement uses TRBV2 and TRBJ2-2; D not certain. V was trimmed by 0 bases and J by 3 bases, leaving 14 bases between them. This CDR3 spans 17 amino acids. CDR1 is SNHLY, CDR2 FYNNEI, per germline. The CDR3 region has the DNA TGTGCCAGCAGTGAAGCGCGCTTAGGGCCGTACACCGGGGAGCTGTTTTTT. Encoded protein: CASSEARLGPYTGELFF. Together with reference TRBV2 and TRBJ2-2, the CDR3 gives the full variable domain: EPEVTQTPSHQVTQMGQEVILRCVPISNHLYFYWYRQILGQKVEFLVSFYNNEISEKSEIFDDQFSVERPDGSNFTLKIRSTKLEDSAMYFCASSEARLGPYTGELFFGEGSRLTVL.

The chain is built from TRBV19 and TRBJ1-2; no clear D gene. Trimming shortened V by 5 bases and J by 5 bases, and 12 bases separated the two germline ends. Germline CDR1 is LNHDA and CDR2 is SQIVND (reference sequence). This CDR3 is built from 13 residues. CDR3 protein: CASSVMAGYGYTF. For the CDR3, the DNA is TGTGCCAGTAGTGTTATGGCCGGGTATGGCTACACCTTC.

As regards this clone: This specimen includes other DNA sequences encoding the same CDR3. The V call is TRBV5-1, the J call TRBJ2-7; 10 bases match TRBD1. The germline V gene encodes CDR1 SGHRS and CDR2 YFSETQ. Trimming cost V 5 bases and J 2 bases; bases outside gene matches: 4. This CDR3 spans 14 amino acids. CDR3 sequence (DNA): TGCGCCAGCAGACCGGGACAGGGGACCTACGAGCAGTACTTC. It is translated as CASRPGQGTYEQYF.

The chain joins TRBV19 to TRBJ2-5; 8 bases agree with TRBD2. V gave up 7 bases and J gave up 5 bases; unmatched junction bases: 9. This CDR3 is 14 amino acids long. Germline V gene data show CDR1 as LNHDA and CDR2 as SQIVND (reference sequence). CDR3 sequence: CASIDGGADETQYF. The CDR3, as DNA: TGTGCCAGTATTGACGGGGGGGCCGATGAGACCCAGTACTTC.

V gene TRBV19 combines with J gene TRBJ2-6, with D perhaps matching TRBD1 (6 bases). Germline CDR1 LNHDA, CDR2 SQIVND (reference sequence). Between the trimmed V and J ends, which lost 5 bases and 0 bases, there was a span of 14 bases. The CDR3 is made up of 17 amino acids. In DNA, the CDR3 is TGTGCCAGTAGTCTGGGGGCCTATAGCTCTGGGGCCAACGTCCTGACTTTC. It encodes CASSLGAYSSGANVLTF.

This rearrangement joins TRBV7-6 to TRBJ2-3; TRBD2 agrees at 11 bases. The germline V gene encodes CDR1 SGHVS and CDR2 FNYEAQ. The CDR3 runs 17 residues. V dropped 5 bases and J dropped 4; count of bases not matched to a gene: 11. CDR3 protein: CASSPLGTSGGADTQYF. For the CDR3, the DNA is TGTGCCAGCAGCCCCCTGGGAACTAGCGGGGGCGCAGATACGCAGTATTTT.

The chain combines TRBV6-5 with TRBJ2-2, with D maybe TRBD1 (6 bases). V was pared by 7 bases and J by 1 base, with 7 bases between. Germline CDR1 reads MNHEY; CDR2 reads SVGAGI. The CDR3 length is 13 residues. The CDR3: CASKGQNTGELFF. Written as DNA, the CDR3 is TGTGCCAGCAAGGGACAGAACACCGGGGAGCTGTTTTTT.

This clone was detected only once. The chain combines TRBV29-1 with TRBJ2-7; D unresolved. Germline V gene lookup returns CDR1 SQVTM and CDR2 ANQGSEA. V was pared by 4 bases and J by 6 bases, with 10 bases between. This CDR3 spans 11 amino acids. The CDR3 here is CSVADLSEQYF. The CDR3, as DNA: TGCAGCGTTGCGGATCTGAGCGAGCAGTACTTC.

The chain carries TRBV19 and TRBJ1-4; D is ambiguous. Trimming took 4 bases from V and 4 from J, leaving 13 bases between them. This CDR3 contains 15 residues. In germline, CDR1 is LNHDA, CDR2 SQIVND (reference sequence). CDR3 bases: TGTGCCAGTAGTACCCTTGCATCCCTTAATGAAAAACTGTTTTTT. Residues: CASSTLASLNEKLFF.

This chain links TRBV11-2 with TRBJ2-2; no firm D call. Between the trimmed V and J ends, which lost 4 bases and 1 base, there was a span of 4 bases. CDR1 and CDR2 (germline): SGHAT, FQNNGV. This CDR3 comprises 13 residues. CDR3 loop: CASSWGNTGELFF. In DNA form, the CDR3 reads TGTGCCAGCAGCTGGGGGAACACCGGGGAGCTGTTTTTT.

The J gene is TRBJ1-4, the V gene TRBV7-9; D uncertain. The CDR3 extends over 16 amino acids. V lost 1 base to trimming and J lost 7 bases, with 16 bases between them. The germline V gene has CDR1 SEHNR and CDR2 FQNEAQ (reference sequence). The CDR3 protein is CASSLEFGLRGEKLFF. Written as DNA, the CDR3 is TGTGCCAGCAGCTTAGAGTTTGGCCTACGGGGTGAAAAACTGTTTTTT.

The chain is built from TRBV15 and TRBJ2-3; D may be TRBD1 (7 bases). This CDR3 is built from 13 residues. Trimming pared 5 bases from V and 5 bases from J, leaving 11 bases between. The germline V gene encodes CDR1 LNHNV and CDR2 YYDKDF (reference sequence). The CDR3 nucleotides are TGTGCCACCAGCGGAGGGACAGAAGATACGCAGTATTTT. This translates into CATSGGTEDTQYF.

The chain combines TRBV19 with TRBJ1-5; TRBD1 is a possible D gene (6 bases). V lost 6 bases to trimming and J lost 6 bases, with 18 bases between them. CDR3 length: 15 residues. Looked up from germline, CDR1 is LNHDA and CDR2 is SQIVND (reference sequence). The CDR3 coding sequence is TGTGCCAGTAGCCGACAGGACGACAAGGCTCAGCCCCAGCATTTT. Translating gives CASSRQDDKAQPQHF.

V gene TRBV7-9 combines with J gene TRBJ1-2, with TRBD1 matching over 9 bases. Losses at the gene ends were 5 bases for V and 7 bases for J; bases not matched to a gene: 5. Germline V lookup: CDR1 SEHNR, CDR2 FQNEAQ (reference sequence). The CDR3 runs 13 residues. The CDR3, as DNA: TGTGCCAGCAGCCGCGGGACAGGGAGTGGCTACACCTTC. Amino acid sequence: CASSRGTGSGYTF.

The chain couples TRBV7-9 to TRBJ2-5; the match to TRBD2 covers 7 bases. J lost 2 bases, V lost 8 bases, and 2 bases had no gene match. CDR3 length equals 12 residues. Germline-derived CDR1 and CDR2 are SEHNR and FQNEAQ (reference sequence). The CDR3 reads CASQGGQETQYF. CDR3 DNA sequence: TGTGCCAGCCAGGGAGGGCAAGAGACCCAGTACTTC.

V usage is TRBV9 and J usage is TRBJ2-3; D call uncertain. Germline CDR1 SGDLS, CDR2 YYNGEE. CDR3 length equals 16 residues. The germline V and J ends were trimmed by 0 bases and 2 bases, with 13 bases remaining between them. The CDR3 region has the DNA TGTGCCAGCAGCGTAGCTGTGGGGTCTATCACAGATACGCAGTATTTT. Protein product: CASSVAVGSITDTQYF. Full variable domain (outside the CDR3, taken from reference TRBV9 and TRBJ2-3): DSGVTQTPKHLITATGQRVTLRCSPRSGDLSVYWYQQSLDQGLQFLIQYYNGEERAKGNILERFSAQQFPDLHSELNLSSLELGDSALYFCASSVAVGSITDTQYFGPGTRLTVL.

The CDR3 DNA is TGTGCCAGCAGCCGGGACTTGGGGGGGAACTATGGCTACACCTTC. Protein: CASSRDLGGNYGYTF. The chain employs TRBV21-1 and TRBJ1-2. TRBV21-1 is a pseudogene. The CDR3 is made up of 15 amino acids.

The chain couples TRBV5-5 to TRBJ1-3; 7 bases match TRBD1. The CDR3 covers 16 residues. Germline V lookup: CDR1 SGHKS, CDR2 YYEKEE (reference sequence). The V and J ends lost 1 base and 0 bases, in that order; junction bases with no gene match: 4. The CDR3 region is CASSLTGAGSGNTIYF. CDR3 DNA sequence: TGTGCCAGCAGCTTGACAGGGGCTGGCTCTGGAAACACCATATATTTT.

The V gene is TRBV7-9, the J gene TRBJ2-7; TRBD2 might be the D (5 bases). Germline lookup yields CDR1 SEHNR and CDR2 FQNEAQ (reference sequence). V lost 1 base to trimming and J lost 6 bases, with 16 bases between them. The CDR3 covers 15 residues. The CDR3 protein is CASSLGGPLMGEQYF. The CDR3 DNA follows: TGTGCCAGCAGCTTAGGCGGGCCGCTGATGGGCGAGCAGTACTTC.